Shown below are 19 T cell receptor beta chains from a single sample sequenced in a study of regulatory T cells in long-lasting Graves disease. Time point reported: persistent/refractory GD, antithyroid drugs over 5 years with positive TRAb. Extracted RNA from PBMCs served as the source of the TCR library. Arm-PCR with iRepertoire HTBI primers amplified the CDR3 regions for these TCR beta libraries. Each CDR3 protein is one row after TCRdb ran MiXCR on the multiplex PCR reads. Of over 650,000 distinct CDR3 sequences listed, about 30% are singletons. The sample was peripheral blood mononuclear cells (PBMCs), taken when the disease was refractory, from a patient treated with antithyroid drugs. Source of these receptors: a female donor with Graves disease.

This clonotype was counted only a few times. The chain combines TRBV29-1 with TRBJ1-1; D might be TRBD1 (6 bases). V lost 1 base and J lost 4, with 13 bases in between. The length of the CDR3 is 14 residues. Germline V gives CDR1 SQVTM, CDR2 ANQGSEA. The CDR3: CSVEGGAGITEAFF. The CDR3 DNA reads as TGCAGCGTTGAAGGGGGGGCTGGGATCACTGAAGCTTTCTTT.

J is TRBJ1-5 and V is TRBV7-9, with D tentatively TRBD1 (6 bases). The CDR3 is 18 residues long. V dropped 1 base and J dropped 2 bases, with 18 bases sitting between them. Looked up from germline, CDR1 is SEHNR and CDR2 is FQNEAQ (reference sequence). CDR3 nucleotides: TGTGCCAGCAGCTTAGGGGGGCAGGGGCCTTCGGGCAATCAGCCCCAGCATTTT. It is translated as CASSLGGQGPSGNQPQHF.

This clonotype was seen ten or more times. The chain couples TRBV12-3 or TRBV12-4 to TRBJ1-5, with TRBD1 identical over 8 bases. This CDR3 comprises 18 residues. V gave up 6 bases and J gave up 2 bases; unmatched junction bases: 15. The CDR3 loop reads CASRGRTGHLAGNQPQHF. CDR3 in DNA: TGTGCCAGCAGGGGACGGACAGGGCACCTTGCTGGCAATCAGCCCCAGCATTTT.

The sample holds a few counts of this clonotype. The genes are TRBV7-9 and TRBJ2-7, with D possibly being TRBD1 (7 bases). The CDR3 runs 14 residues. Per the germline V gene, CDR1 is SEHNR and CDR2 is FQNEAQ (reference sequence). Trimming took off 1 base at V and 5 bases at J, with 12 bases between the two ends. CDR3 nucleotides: TGTGCCAGCAGCTTAGGCGCGGGGACAGACGAGCAGTACTTC. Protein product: CASSLGAGTDEQYF.

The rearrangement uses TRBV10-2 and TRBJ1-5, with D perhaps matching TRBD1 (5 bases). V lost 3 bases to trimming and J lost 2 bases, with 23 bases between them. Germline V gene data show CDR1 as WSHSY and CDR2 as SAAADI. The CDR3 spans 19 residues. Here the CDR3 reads CASSDRRFGGMRRNQPQHF. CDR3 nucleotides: TGCGCCAGCAGTGATAGGAGGTTTGGGGGTATGAGGCGCAATCAGCCCCAGCATTTT.

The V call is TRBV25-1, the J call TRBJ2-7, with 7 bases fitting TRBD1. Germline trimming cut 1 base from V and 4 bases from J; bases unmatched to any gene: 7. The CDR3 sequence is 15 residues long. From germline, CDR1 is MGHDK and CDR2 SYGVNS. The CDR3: CASSEFVTGKYEQYF. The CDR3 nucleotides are TGTGCCAGCAGTGAATTCGTGACAGGGAAATACGAGCAGTACTTC.

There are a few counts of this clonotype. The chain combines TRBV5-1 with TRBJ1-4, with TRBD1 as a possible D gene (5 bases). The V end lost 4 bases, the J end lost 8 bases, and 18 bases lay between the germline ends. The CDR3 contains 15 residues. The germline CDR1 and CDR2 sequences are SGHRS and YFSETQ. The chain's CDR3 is CASSLVGELGEKLFF. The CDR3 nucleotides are TGCGCCAGCAGCCTAGTAGGGGAGTTAGGAGAAAAACTGTTTTTT.

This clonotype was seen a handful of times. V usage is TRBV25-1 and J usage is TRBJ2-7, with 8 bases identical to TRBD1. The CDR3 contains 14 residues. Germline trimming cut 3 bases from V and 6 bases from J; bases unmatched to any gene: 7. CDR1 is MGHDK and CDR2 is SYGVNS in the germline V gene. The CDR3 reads CASSEWGQVSEQYF. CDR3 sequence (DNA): TGTGCCAGCAGTGAGTGGGGACAGGTCAGCGAGCAGTACTTC.

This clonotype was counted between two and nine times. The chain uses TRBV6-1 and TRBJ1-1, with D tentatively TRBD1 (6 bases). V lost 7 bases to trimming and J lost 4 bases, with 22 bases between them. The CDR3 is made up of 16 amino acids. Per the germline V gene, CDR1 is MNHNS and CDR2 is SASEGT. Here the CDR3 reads CASTLGAGVTSTEAFF. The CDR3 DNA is TGTGCCAGCACCTTGGGGGCGGGAGTGACTAGCACTGAAGCTTTCTTT.

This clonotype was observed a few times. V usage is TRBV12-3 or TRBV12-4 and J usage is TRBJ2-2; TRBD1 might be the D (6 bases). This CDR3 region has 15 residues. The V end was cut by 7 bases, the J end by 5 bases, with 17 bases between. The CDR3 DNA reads TGTGCCAGCACCCTAGGGGGACCTCCGACCGGGGAGCTGTTTTTT. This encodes CASTLGGPPTGELFF.

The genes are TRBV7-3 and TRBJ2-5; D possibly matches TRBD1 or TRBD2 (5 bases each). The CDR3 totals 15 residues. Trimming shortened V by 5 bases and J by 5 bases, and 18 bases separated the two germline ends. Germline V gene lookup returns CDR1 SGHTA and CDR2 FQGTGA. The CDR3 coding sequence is TGTGCCAGCAGCACGACATCCGGCTGGGGGGAGACCCAGTACTTC. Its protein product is CASSTTSGWGETQYF.

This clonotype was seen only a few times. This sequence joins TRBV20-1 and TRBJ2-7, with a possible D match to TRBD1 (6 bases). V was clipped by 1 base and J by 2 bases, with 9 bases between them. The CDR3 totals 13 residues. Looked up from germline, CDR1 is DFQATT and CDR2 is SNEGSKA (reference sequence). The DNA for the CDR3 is TGCAGTGCTAGAGGGACAGTCGCCTACGAGCAGTACTTC. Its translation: CSARGTVAYEQYF.

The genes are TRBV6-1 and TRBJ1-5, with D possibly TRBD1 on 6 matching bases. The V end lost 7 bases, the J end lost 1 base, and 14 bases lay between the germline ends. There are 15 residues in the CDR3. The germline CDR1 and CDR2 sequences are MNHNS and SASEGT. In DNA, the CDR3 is TGTGCCAGCATCTACAGGGTTGGGAGCAATCAGCCCCAGCATTTT. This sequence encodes CASIYRVGSNQPQHF.

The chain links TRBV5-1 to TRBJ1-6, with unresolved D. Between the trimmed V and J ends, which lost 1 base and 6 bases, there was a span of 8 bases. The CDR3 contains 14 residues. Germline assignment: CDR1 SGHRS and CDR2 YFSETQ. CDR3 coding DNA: TGCGCCAGCAGCTTGTTTCAGTTTAATTCACCCCTCCACTTT. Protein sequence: CASSLFQFNSPLHF.

In DNA form, the CDR3 reads TGCAGTGCAACCGGGACAGGGGTGAGAGAGCAGTACTTC. Amino acids: CSATGTGVREQYF. V gene TRBV20-1 combines with J gene TRBJ2-7; 10 bases line up with TRBD1. Germline V gene lookup returns CDR1 DFQATT and CDR2 SNEGSKA (reference sequence). The CDR3 runs 13 residues. V was clipped by 6 bases and J by 7 bases; unmatched bases: 9.

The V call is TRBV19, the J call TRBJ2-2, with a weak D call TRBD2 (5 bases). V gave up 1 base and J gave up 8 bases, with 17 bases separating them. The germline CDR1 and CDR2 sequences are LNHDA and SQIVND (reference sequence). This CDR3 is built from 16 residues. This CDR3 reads CASSIGMGGSSGELFF. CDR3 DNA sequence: TGTGCCAGTAGTATAGGAATGGGCGGGTCCTCGGGGGAGCTGTTTTTT.

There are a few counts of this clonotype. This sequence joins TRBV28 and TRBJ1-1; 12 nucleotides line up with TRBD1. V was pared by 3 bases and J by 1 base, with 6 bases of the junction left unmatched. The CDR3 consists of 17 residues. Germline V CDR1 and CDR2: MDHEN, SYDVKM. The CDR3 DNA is TGTGCCAGCAGTTTCCGGGACAGGGGGCTCGGGAACACTGAAGCTTTCTTT. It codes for CASSFRDRGLGNTEAFF.

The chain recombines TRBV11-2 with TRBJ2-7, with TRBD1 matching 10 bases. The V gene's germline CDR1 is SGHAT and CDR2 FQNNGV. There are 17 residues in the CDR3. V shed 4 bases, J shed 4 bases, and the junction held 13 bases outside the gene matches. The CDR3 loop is CASSWGDRGRRSYEQYF. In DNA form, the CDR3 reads TGTGCCAGCAGCTGGGGGGACAGGGGACGACGGTCGTACGAGCAGTACTTC. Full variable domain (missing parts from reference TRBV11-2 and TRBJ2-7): EAGVAQSPRYKIIEKRQSVAFWCNPISGHATLYWYQQILGQGPKLLIQFQNNGVVDDSQLPKDRFSAERLKGVDSTLKIQPAKLEDSAVYLCASSWGDRGRRSYEQYFGPGTRLTVT.

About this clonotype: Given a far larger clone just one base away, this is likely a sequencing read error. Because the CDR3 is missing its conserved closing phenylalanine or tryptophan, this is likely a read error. CDR3 sequence: CASSEVGTGSKTQYS. The CDR3 DNA sequence: TGTGCCAGCAGTGAGGTCGGGACAGGGTCGAAGACCCAGTACTCC. The V call is TRBV6-4, the J call TRBJ2-5; 9 positions match TRBD1. J gave up 6 bases and V 3 bases, and 8 bases lay outside the gene matches. Germline V gene data show CDR1 as MRHNA and CDR2 as SNTAGT. The CDR3 runs to 15 residues.